Listed below are T cell receptor beta chains from one sample, sequenced in a study of cytomegalovirus exposure and HLA in healthy donors. Using immunoSEQ multiplex PCR, the repertoire was profiled, and TCRdb retains in-frame clones only, with some absent. This table holds 150,000 to 200,000 clones, roughly 82% found once. Sequenced sample: PBMCs. The source is a woman aged 50 to 60 in good health and CMV-seropositive. Both conserved end residues are part of each CDR3. A D gene is named only where the DNA matches it firmly. Expanded clones are given a class, and other clones once, few, many or no size at all.

>TRBD1|.|TRBV19|TRBJ1-2
TGTGCTTCGGGTGGGACAGCTTATTATGGCTACACCTTC
CASGGTAYYGYTF
>.|.|TRBV11-3|TRBJ1-1
TGTGCCAGCAGCCGATCAACATTCGGAGGGAACACTGAAGCTTTCTTT
CASSRSTFGGNTEAFF
>.|few|TRBV5-1|TRBJ2-7
TGCGCCAGCAGCCTCCTGGCAGGATCCTACGAGCAGTACTTC
CASSLLAGSYEQYF
>.|.|TRBV7-3|TRBJ2-1
TGTGCCAGCAGCCAACCCGGCTCCTACAATGAGCAGTTCTTC
CASSQPGSYNEQFF
>.|.|TRBV2|TRBJ1-1
TGTGCCAGCAGGTCAGGGACTGAAGCTTTCTTT
CASRSGTEAFF
>.|.|TRBV5-5|TRBJ1-1
TGTGCCAGCAGCTTGCAACAGGAAGGCAACACTGAAGCTTTCTTT
CASSLQQEGNTEAFF
>TRBD1|.|TRBV5-1|TRBJ1-4
TGCGCCAGCAGCGGACAGGGAACTAATGAAAAACTGTTTTTT
CASSGQGTNEKLFF
>.|.|TRBV25-1|TRBJ1-3
TGTGCCAGCAGTGACACCAGTGACAGCCACTCTGGAAACACCATATATTTT
CASSDTSDSHSGNTIYF
>TRBD1|few|TRBV5-1|TRBJ2-1
TGCGCCAGCAGACAACAGGGGAATGAGCAGTTCTTC
CASRQQGNEQFF
>TRBD2|.|TRBV14|TRBJ2-5
TGTGCCAGCAGCCCCACCGGGGGGAGCGAGACCCAGTACTTC
CASSPTGGSETQYF
>.|once|TRBV4-1|TRBJ1-5
TGCGCCAGCAGCCAAGATGTAGGGGGTAGACAGCCCCAGCATTTT
CASSQDVGGRQPQHF
>TRBD1|.|TRBV18|TRBJ1-2
TGTGCCAGCTCATATATAGCCGGACAGGGGTCGGGCGGCTACACCTTC
CASSYIAGQGSGGYTF